The 27 T cell receptor beta chains in this list originate from one sample, sequenced in a study of cytomegalovirus exposure and HLA in healthy donors (dated by TCRdb to about 2017). The library was built by means of the immunoSEQ multiplex PCR assay. Held by TCRdb, this immuneACCESS table contains in-frame sequences only and omits some clones. Under half of the omission traces to an unresolved V gene where checked; the cause of the rest is unknown. Here the sample has about 120,000 clones; over 75% occur a single time. The ten biggest clones cover approximately 2.3% of the sample. The specimen sequenced was PBMCs. The receptor set was obtained from a woman aged 30 to 39 in good health and CMV-seronegative.

The table lists this clone with many counts. V is TRBV2 and J is TRBJ1-2, with 9 bases lining up with TRBD1. V lost 6 bases to trimming and J lost 0 bases; unmatched junction nucleotides: 5. This CDR3 has 15 residues. Germline values: CDR1 SNHLY, CDR2 FYNNEI. The CDR3 protein is CASRTTGGPNYGYTF. In nucleotides, the CDR3 is TGTGCCAGCAGGACAACAGGGGGCCCTAACTATGGCTACACCTTC.

The chain uses TRBV5-1 and TRBJ2-2; TRBD2 matches 7 bases. The CDR3 is 14 amino acids. The germline CDR1 and CDR2 sequences are SGHRS and YFSETQ. Losses at the gene ends were 0 bases for V and 6 bases for J; bases not matched to a gene: 2. Here the CDR3 reads CASSLAGGSGELFF. The CDR3 nucleotides are TGCGCCAGCAGCTTGGCCGGGGGGTCCGGGGAGCTGTTTTTT.

The chain has TRBV6-5 and TRBJ1-1; 7 positions match TRBD1. The CDR3 totals 15 residues. V lost 0 bases, J lost 6 bases, and 7 bases stayed unmatched. Germline V CDR1 and CDR2: MNHEY, SVGAGI. The CDR3 nucleotides read TGTGCCAGCAGTTACTCGGCAGGGGGGTACGCTGAAGCTTTCTTT. This translates into CASSYSAGGYAEAFF.

V gene TRBV5-1 combines with J gene TRBJ1-1; TRBD1 agrees at 7 bases. V lost 4 bases to trimming and J lost 4 bases; unmatched junction nucleotides: 7. The germline V gene has CDR1 SGHRS and CDR2 YFSETQ. The CDR3 totals 14 residues. The CDR3 spells CASSVTGQATEAFF. For the CDR3, the DNA is TGCGCCAGCAGCGTGACAGGGCAGGCCACTGAAGCTTTCTTT.

The chain links TRBV7-9 to TRBJ2-7; D may be TRBD2 (6 bases). Germline V gene lookup returns CDR1 SEHNR and CDR2 FQNEAQ (reference sequence). Trimming removed 4 bases from V and 3 bases from J, with 13 bases in between. This CDR3 has 14 amino acids. CDR3 coding DNA: TGTGCCAGCAGCTGGGACTCCCTCGGCTACGAGCAGTACTTC. Translation: CASSWDSLGYEQYF. The entire variable domain, with the rest obtained from reference TRBV7-9 and TRBJ2-7, is as follows: DTGVSQNPRHKITKRGQNVTFRCDPISEHNRLYWYRQTLGQGPEFLTYFQNEAQLEKSRLLSDRFSAERPKGSFSTLEIQRTEQGDSAMYLCASSWDSLGYEQYFGPGTRLTVT.

The rearrangement links TRBV6-1 to TRBJ1-1; 7 positions agree with TRBD1. The CDR3 loop spans 15 amino acids. CDR1 and CDR2 from the germline V gene are MNHNS and SASEGT. The J segment lost 9 bases and the V segment lost 3 bases, leaving 13 bases of the junction unmatched. The CDR3 sequence is CASSDPGQHKNQAFF. Here the CDR3 DNA reads TGTGCCAGCAGTGACCCGGGACAGCATAAGAACCAAGCTTTCTTT.

The chain uses TRBV2 and TRBJ2-5; 9 bases match TRBD1. J lost 5 bases, V lost 5 bases, and 6 bases had no gene match. The CDR3 sequence is 14 residues long. In germline, CDR1 is SNHLY, CDR2 FYNNEI. CDR3 sequence (DNA): TGTGCCAGCAGTCCGGACAGGGGTGGGGAGACCCAGTACTTC. Its protein is CASSPDRGGETQYF. The full variable domain, with the rest looked up from reference TRBV2 and TRBJ2-5, is EPEVTQTPSHQVTQMGQEVILRCVPISNHLYFYWYRQILGQKVEFLVSFYNNEISEKSEIFDDQFSVERPDGSNFTLKIRSTKLEDSAMYFCASSPDRGGETQYFGPGTRLLVL.

The chain combines TRBV29-1 with TRBJ2-1; 10 nucleotides match TRBD2. The V gene end was trimmed by 0 bases and the J gene end by 8 bases; junction bases not matched to a gene: 4. The CDR3 runs 14 residues. Germline lookup yields CDR1 SQVTM and CDR2 ANQGSEA. DNA for the CDR3: TGCAGCGTTGAAGATAGCGGGGGGCGGGATGAGCAGTTCTTC. Residues: CSVEDSGGRDEQFF.

CDR3 residues: CASSFTAGGHEQFF. The CDR3 DNA is TGTGCCAGCAGTTTCACAGCGGGGGGGCATGAGCAGTTCTTC. The chain carries TRBV27 and TRBJ2-1; 10 bases line up with TRBD2. CDR1 is MNHEY and CDR2 is SMNVEV in the germline V gene (reference sequence). The V gene end was trimmed by 3 bases and the J gene end by 8 bases; junction bases not matched to a gene: 4. The CDR3 length is 14 residues.

The genes are TRBV15 and TRBJ1-2, with D possibly TRBD1 on 5 matching bases. The CDR3 extends over 14 amino acids. The germline V gene encodes CDR1 LNHNV and CDR2 YYDKDF (reference sequence). V was clipped by 0 bases and J by 4 bases, with 9 bases between them. The CDR3 sequence is CATSRDQGSYGYTF. The CDR3 bases are TGTGCCACCAGCAGAGATCAGGGTAGCTATGGCTACACCTTC.

In nucleotides, the CDR3 is TGTGCCAGCAGCTTAGACCACGGTGGGAGTGATGAGCAGTTCTTC. Translation: CASSLDHGGSDEQFF. This rearrangement joins TRBV11-2 to TRBJ2-1; a possible D gene is TRBD2 (5 bases). There are 15 residues in the CDR3. The ends were cut back, 0 bases at V and 8 bases at J, with 14 bases in the middle. Germline V gene data show CDR1 as SGHAT and CDR2 as FQNNGV.

The rearrangement joins TRBV30 to TRBJ2-3; TRBD2 matches 8 bases. The germline gives CDR1 GTSNPN, CDR2 SVGIG (reference sequence). The CDR3 contains 16 residues. The V gene end was trimmed by 2 bases and the J gene end by 3 bases; junction bases not matched to a gene: 10. The CDR3 spells CAWSSGLAVWTDTQYF. CDR3 DNA sequence: TGTGCCTGGAGTTCCGGACTAGCCGTATGGACAGATACGCAGTATTTT. Full variable domain (rest looked up from reference TRBV30 and TRBJ2-3): SQTIHQWPATLVQPVGSPLSLECTVEGTSNPNLYWYRQAAGRGLQLLFYSVGIGQISSEVPQNLSASRPQDRQFILSSKKLLLSDSGFYLCAWSSGLAVWTDTQYFGPGTRLTVL.

This clone was observed a few times. CDR3 loop: CASRGTVSSYNSPLHF. The CDR3 DNA sequence: TGCGCCAGCCGGGGGACGGTTAGCTCCTATAATTCACCCCTCCACTTT. The V call is TRBV5-1, the J call TRBJ1-6, with D possibly being TRBD1 (5 bases). The CDR3 is 16 residues long. Germline CDR1 SGHRS, CDR2 YFSETQ. Trimming cost V 7 bases and J 0 bases, with 14 bases left between them.

The V call is TRBV5-1, the J call TRBJ2-1, with D perhaps TRBD2 (5 bases). The germline V and J ends were trimmed by 4 bases and 3 bases, with 14 bases remaining between them. Looked up from germline, CDR1 is SGHRS and CDR2 is YFSETQ. The CDR3 consists of 15 residues. The CDR3 is CASSRPSGDYNEQFF. Written as DNA, the CDR3 is TGCGCCAGCAGCCGTCCCAGCGGAGACTACAATGAGCAGTTCTTC. Using reference TRBV5-1 and TRBJ2-1 for the parts outside the CDR3, the full variable domain is KAGVTQTPRYLIKTRGQQVTLSCSPISGHRSVSWYQQTPGQGLQFLFEYFSETQRNKGNFPGRFSGRQFSNSRSEMNVSTLELGDSALYLCASSRPSGDYNEQFFGPGTRLTVL.

V and J are TRBV4-1 and TRBJ1-1, with unresolved D. CDR3 length: 15 amino acids. Trimming took 11 bases from V and 0 from J, leaving 19 bases between them. From germline, CDR1 is MGHRA and CDR2 YSYEKL. CDR3 nucleotide sequence: TGCGCCGTACTTACGAGCAGGATGATGAACACTGAAGCTTTCTTT. It translates to CAVLTSRMMNTEAFF.

This chain joins TRBV5-1 and TRBJ2-7, with TRBD1 identical over 10 bases. CDR1 and CDR2 from the germline V gene are SGHRS and YFSETQ. The J segment lost 5 bases and the V segment lost 5 bases, leaving 1 base of the junction unmatched. CDR3 size: 12 residues. CDR3: CASRGTGDEQYF. CDR3 in DNA: TGCGCCAGCAGAGGGACAGGGGACGAGCAGTACTTC.

This sequence joins TRBV27 and TRBJ2-6, with a tentative D call TRBD1 (6 bases). The germline V and J ends were trimmed by 5 bases and 0 bases, with 14 bases remaining between them. Germline V gene lookup returns CDR1 MNHEY and CDR2 SMNVEV (reference sequence). The CDR3 runs 17 residues. The CDR3 nucleotides are TGTGCCAGCAGTCGCAGAACAGGGTCCTCTGGGGCCAACGTCCTGACTTTC. It is translated as CASSRRTGSSGANVLTF.

The chain combines TRBV13 with TRBJ1-5; TRBD1 matches at 9 bases. The CDR3 is made up of 15 amino acids. From germline, CDR1 is PRHDT and CDR2 FYEKMQ (reference sequence). Trimming removed 5 bases from V and 1 base from J; junction bases left unmatched: 3. This CDR3 reads CASSEGQGSNQPQHF. The CDR3 nucleotides are TGTGCCAGCAGCGAGGGACAGGGAAGCAATCAGCCCCAGCATTTT. Full variable domain (remainder filled in from reference TRBV13 and TRBJ1-5): AAGVIQSPRHLIKEKRETATLKCYPIPRHDTVYWYQQGPGQDPQFLISFYEKMQSDKGSIPDRFSAQQFSDYHSELNMSSLELGDSALYFCASSEGQGSNQPQHFGDGTRLSIL.

The genes are TRBV6-1 and TRBJ2-7; perhaps TRBD1 as D (5 bases). The CDR3 extends over 14 amino acids. Germline loops: CDR1 MNHNS, CDR2 SASEGT. V lost 2 bases and J lost 2, with 10 bases in between. The CDR3 here is CASSESWTTYEQYF. The CDR3 DNA reads as TGTGCCAGCAGTGAATCCTGGACAACCTACGAGCAGTACTTC.

This clone has just one count. This chain uses TRBV7-6 with TRBJ2-1; no firm D call. The V gene lost 1 base and the J gene lost 9 bases, with 10 bases spanning the gap. The CDR3 is 13 residues long. The germline V gene has CDR1 SGHVS and CDR2 FNYEAQ. The CDR3 loop reads CASSLVERSEQFF. In DNA, the CDR3 is TGTGCCAGCAGCTTAGTGGAGAGAAGTGAGCAGTTCTTC.

The gene calls are TRBV19 and TRBJ1-1; D may be TRBD1 (5 bases). Germline values: CDR1 LNHDA, CDR2 SQIVND (reference sequence). The CDR3 spans 13 residues. With 7 bases removed from V and 3 bases from J, the gap between germline ends came to 12 bases. The CDR3 DNA reads TGTGCCAGTAACTCTTGGGGGGACACTGAAGCTTTCTTT. This codes for CASNSWGDTEAFF.

CDR3 in DNA: TGCGCCAGCAGCCGGGGAATCCGGGACAGGATCTATGGCTACACCTTC. Residues: CASSRGIRDRIYGYTF. The chain couples TRBV4-3 to TRBJ1-2, with TRBD1 matching 8 bases. Germline trimming cut 4 bases from V and 4 bases from J; bases unmatched to any gene: 11. Germline CDR1 reads LGHNA; CDR2 reads YSLEER. CDR3 length equals 16 residues.

The chain links TRBV9 to TRBJ1-2; 7 bases match TRBD1. Germline CDR1 SGDLS, CDR2 YYNGEE. V shed 0 bases and J 6 bases; nucleotides not matched to a gene: 11. This CDR3 is built from 16 residues. The CDR3 bases are TGTGCCAGCAGCGTAGTTCGACAGGGAGTATCAAATGGCTACACCTTC. Translated: CASSVVRQGVSNGYTF.

The chain links TRBV27 to TRBJ1-1; tentative D call: TRBD1 (6 bases). There are 15 residues in the CDR3. Germline assignment: CDR1 MNHEY and CDR2 SMNVEV (reference sequence). Trimming removed 3 bases at V and 2 bases at J, with 13 bases between. CDR3 bases: TGTGCCAGCAGTTTTTGGGCAGGGGTAAACACTGAAGCTTTCTTT. This sequence encodes CASSFWAGVNTEAFF.

V is TRBV7-3 and J is TRBJ2-7; TRBD2 agrees at 12 bases. The germline V gene encodes CDR1 SGHTA and CDR2 FQGTGA. The CDR3 runs 14 residues. V gave up 5 bases and J gave up 6 bases; unmatched junction bases: 5. This CDR3 is CASSPSGGALEQYF. The CDR3 DNA reads as TGTGCCAGCAGCCCTAGCGGGGGGGCTCTCGAGCAGTACTTC.

The chain is built from TRBV30 and TRBJ1-4; the match to TRBD1 covers 10 bases. The V segment lost 0 bases and the J segment 8 bases; nucleotides outside the gene matches: 9. Germline assignment: CDR1 GTSNPN and CDR2 SVGIG (reference sequence). The CDR3 runs 16 residues. The CDR3 DNA reads TGTGCCTGGAGTGTACGGCGGGGGACAGGGGAGGAAAAACTGTTTTTT. Protein sequence: CAWSVRRGTGEEKLFF.

This clone has a single count. The chain combines TRBV19 with TRBJ2-1; TRBD2 might be the D (5 bases). Germline CDR1 and CDR2: LNHDA and SQIVND (reference sequence). V shed 3 bases and J shed 7 bases, with 16 bases lying between them. This CDR3 has 15 residues. The CDR3 bases are TGTGCCAGTAGTATCGTTACCGGACTTGGGAATGAGCAGTTCTTC. Translation gives CASSIVTGLGNEQFF.